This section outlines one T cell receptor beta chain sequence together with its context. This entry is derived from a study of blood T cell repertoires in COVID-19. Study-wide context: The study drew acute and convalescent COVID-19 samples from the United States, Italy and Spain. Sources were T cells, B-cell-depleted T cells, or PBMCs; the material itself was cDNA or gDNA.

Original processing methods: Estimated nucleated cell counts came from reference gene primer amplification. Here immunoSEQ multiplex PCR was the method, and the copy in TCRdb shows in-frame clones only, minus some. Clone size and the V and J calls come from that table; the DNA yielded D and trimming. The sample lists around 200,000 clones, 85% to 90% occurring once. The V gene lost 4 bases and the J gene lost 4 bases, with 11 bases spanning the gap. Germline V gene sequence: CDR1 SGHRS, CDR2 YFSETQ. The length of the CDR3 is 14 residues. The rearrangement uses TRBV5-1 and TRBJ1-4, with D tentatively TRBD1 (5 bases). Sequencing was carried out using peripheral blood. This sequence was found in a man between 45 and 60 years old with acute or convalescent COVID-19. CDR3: CASSHRDFNEKLFF. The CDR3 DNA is TGCGCCAGCAGCCACCGGGACTTTAATGAAAAACTGTTTTTT.